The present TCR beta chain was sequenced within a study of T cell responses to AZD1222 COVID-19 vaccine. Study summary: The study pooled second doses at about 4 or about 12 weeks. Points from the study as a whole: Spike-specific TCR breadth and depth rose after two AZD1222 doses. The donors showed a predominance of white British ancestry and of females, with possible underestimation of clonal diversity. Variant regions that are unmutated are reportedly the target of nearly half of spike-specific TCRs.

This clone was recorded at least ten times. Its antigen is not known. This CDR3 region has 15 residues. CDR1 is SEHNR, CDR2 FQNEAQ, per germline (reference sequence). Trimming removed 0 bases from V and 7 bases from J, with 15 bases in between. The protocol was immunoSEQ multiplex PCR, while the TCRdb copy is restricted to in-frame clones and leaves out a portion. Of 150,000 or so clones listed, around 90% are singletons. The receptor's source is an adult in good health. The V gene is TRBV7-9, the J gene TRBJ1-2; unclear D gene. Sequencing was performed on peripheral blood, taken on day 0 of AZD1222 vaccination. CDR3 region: CASSLASLEASGYTF. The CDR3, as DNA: TGTGCCAGCAGCTTAGCGTCTCTTGAGGCCTCTGGCTACACCTTC. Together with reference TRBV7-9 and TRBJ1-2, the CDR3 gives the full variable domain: DTGVSQNPRHKITKRGQNVTFRCDPISEHNRLYWYRQTLGQGPEFLTYFQNEAQLEKSRLLSDRFSAERPKGSFSTLEIQRTEQGDSAMYLCASSLASLEASGYTFGSGTRLTVV.